The clone carrying this T cell receptor beta chain has just a few counts. Its target is unknown. This record comes from a study of beta chain features in type 1 diabetes. Looking at the study overall: The number of sorted cells examined across all samples was fewer than 110,000,000. Study-wide results and caveats: Type 1 diabetes patients had moderately but significantly shorter TCRB CDR3s in all four CD4+ subsets. Short templates might get an advantage during PCR, and this would be equal in patients and controls.

CDR3 size: 13 residues. Reverse transcription of all isolated RNA meant that expressed TCRB transcripts were sequenced. Clones were read by immunoSEQ multiplex PCR, and TCRdb kept only the in-frame ones, dropping some. The profile shows 600,000 or so clones, around 12% of them singletons. The V gene is TRBV21-1, the J gene TRBJ1-5. TRBV21-1 is noted as a pseudogene. This clonotype was sampled from a man aged 25 to 45 with type 1 diabetes. Sequencing was performed on naive CD4+ T cells from blood. DNA for the CDR3: TGTGCCAGCAGCTCCAAGGAGGAGCAGCCCCAGCATTTT. It codes for CASSSKEEQPQHF.